Each of the 15 T cell receptor beta chains below was sequenced from the same sample in a study of blood T cells in healthy people across ages. Primers used in a second PCR of about 7 to 12 cycles were a sample-barcoded 5' primer and a J-beta primer mix. TCRdb ran MiXCR on the 5' RACE reads and lists one entry per CDR3 protein. The sample records over 1,500,000 distinct CDR3 sequences, roughly 50% being singletons. Sequencing input: blood. These receptor sequences come from a woman aged 40 to 50 in good health.

This clonotype was counted only a few times. V gene TRBV7-2 combines with J gene TRBJ2-5; unclear D gene. This CDR3 region has 15 residues. The V and J ends lost 4 bases and 5 bases respectively, with 17 bases between them. CDR1 and CDR2 (germline): SGHTA, FQGNSA. CDR3 residues: CASSSIRTEWETQYF. The CDR3 coding sequence is TGTGCCAGCAGCTCCATTCGGACGGAATGGGAGACCCAGTACTTC.

The chain recombines TRBV7-2 with TRBJ2-2; TRBD1 agrees at 7 bases. Germline CDR1 reads SGHTA; CDR2 reads FQGNSA. The V and J ends lost 4 bases and 3 bases, in that order; junction bases with no gene match: 8. The CDR3 is made up of 16 amino acids. This chain's CDR3 is CASSSLTGSHTGELFF. In DNA form, the CDR3 reads TGTGCCAGCAGCTCTTTGACAGGGTCGCACACCGGGGAGCTGTTTTTT.

The table lists this clonotype with a few counts. The chain recombines TRBV4-3 with TRBJ2-5; 11 bases line up with TRBD2. J lost 6 bases, V lost 4 bases, and 13 bases had no gene match. The CDR3 length is 17 residues. Germline CDR1 reads LGHNA; CDR2 reads YSLEER. CDR3: CASSPIAGGALVKTQYF. CDR3 DNA: TGCGCCAGCAGCCCCATAGCGGGGGGGGCTCTGGTGAAGACCCAGTACTTC.

V gene TRBV6-1 combines with J gene TRBJ2-7; the D gene is possibly TRBD1 (7 bases). There are 14 residues in the CDR3. Germline V gene sequence: CDR1 MNHNS, CDR2 SASEGT. Trimming cost V 8 bases and J 3 bases, with 17 bases left between them. This CDR3 is CASLGQGGNYEQYF. As DNA, the CDR3 is TGTGCCAGCCTTGGGCAGGGGGGAAACTACGAGCAGTACTTC.

The chain recombines TRBV29-1 with TRBJ2-3; weak D call: TRBD1 (5 bases). The germline CDR1 and CDR2 sequences are SQVTM and ANQGSEA. The CDR3 is 15 residues long. V was shortened by 6 bases and J by 4 bases, with 20 bases between the two germline ends. DNA for the CDR3: TGCAGCGTCGCGAACTGGGGCAGCCGGTCAGATACGCAGTATTTT. Residues: CSVANWGSRSDTQYF.

This clonotype was seen a handful of times. The J gene is TRBJ2-7, the V gene TRBV5-1; 9 bases align to TRBD1. After removal of 5 bases from V and 4 bases from J, the junction contained 4 bases not matched to a gene. Germline lookup yields CDR1 SGHRS and CDR2 YFSETQ. The CDR3 consists of 13 residues. Here the CDR3 DNA reads TGCGCCAGCAGAATGGGACAGGGTTACGAGCAGTACTTC. This sequence encodes CASRMGQGYEQYF.

The V and J genes are TRBV6-1 and TRBJ2-1, with 11 bases matching TRBD2. Trimming took 5 bases from V and 6 from J; bases not matched to a gene: 12. CDR3 size: 17 residues. Germline V lookup: CDR1 MNHNS, CDR2 SASEGT. CDR3 sequence reads: CASSPAALAGGPNEQFF. CDR3 sequence (DNA): TGTGCCAGCAGTCCAGCCGCGCTAGCGGGGGGCCCCAATGAGCAGTTCTTC.

As DNA, the CDR3 is TGTGCCACACAAGACAGGTTTTTCGATGGCTACACCTTC. It yields the protein CATQDRFFDGYTF. The chain combines TRBV25-1 with TRBJ1-2; a weak D match, TRBD1 (6 bases). The CDR3 has 13 residues. Germline values: CDR1 MGHDK, CDR2 SYGVNS. Trimming removed 10 bases from V and 6 bases from J, with 18 bases in between.

The chain employs TRBV5-1 and TRBJ2-4; weak D call: TRBD1 (5 bases). Germline V lookup: CDR1 SGHRS, CDR2 YFSETQ. The CDR3 runs 15 residues. V was clipped by 5 bases and J by 4 bases, with 16 bases between them. CDR3 residues: CASSRGGTEKNIQYF. DNA for the CDR3: TGCGCCAGCAGTAGGGGTGGAACCGAAAAAAACATTCAGTACTTC. Drawing the rest from reference TRBV5-1 and TRBJ2-4, the complete variable domain is KAGVTQTPRYLIKTRGQQVTLSCSPISGHRSVSWYQQTPGQGLQFLFEYFSETQRNKGNFPGRFSGRQFSNSRSEMNVSTLELGDSALYLCASSRGGTEKNIQYFGAGTRLSVL.

The chain is built from TRBV12-3 or TRBV12-4 and TRBJ2-5; possibly TRBD2 for D (5 bases). The CDR3 runs 13 residues. The germline V and J ends were trimmed by 8 bases and 5 bases, with 15 bases remaining between them. CDR3 coding DNA: TGTGCCAGCTACCGGGGAGTGGACGAGACCCAGTACTTC. It specifies CASYRGVDETQYF.

V usage is TRBV29-1 and J usage is TRBJ2-4, with D tentatively TRBD1 or TRBD2 (5 bases each). The tail of the sequence fits TRBJ2-7 better, so the J call may be wrong. The V gene's germline CDR1 is SQVTM and CDR2 ANQGSEA. This CDR3 has 12 residues. The DNA for the CDR3 is TGCAGCGTTGGGAATGGGGACGGCGAGCAGTACTTC. Protein: CSVGNGDGEQYF.

This clonotype occurred a few times. The V call is TRBV5-6, the J call TRBJ1-5; possible D gene TRBD1, 6 bases. The length of the CDR3 is 15 residues. V lost 7 bases, J lost 4 bases, and 18 bases lay in between. The V gene's germline CDR1 is SGHDT and CDR2 YYEEEE. CDR3 bases: TGTGCCAGCTACAGTATGGGGGCAGCAAATCAGCCCCAGCATTTT. It is translated as CASYSMGAANQPQHF.

The chain recombines TRBV20-1 with TRBJ1-5; no clear D. Germline V gives CDR1 DFQATT, CDR2 SNEGSKA (reference sequence). The CDR3 consists of 14 residues. Trimming removed 5 bases at V and 1 base at J, with 12 bases between. The CDR3 protein is CSASIEWSNQPQHF. Written as DNA, the CDR3 is TGCAGTGCTTCCATAGAGTGGAGCAATCAGCCCCAGCATTTT.

The chain has TRBV27 and TRBJ2-7, with D perhaps matching TRBD1 or TRBD2 (5 bases each). CDR3 size: 15 residues. Trimming stripped 6 bases from V and 0 bases from J, with 15 bases between. The V gene's germline CDR1 is MNHEY and CDR2 SMNVEV (reference sequence). The CDR3 protein is CASSPISGLSYEQYF. DNA for the CDR3: TGTGCCAGCAGCCCAATATCGGGGCTCTCCTACGAGCAGTACTTC.

This clonotype was seen ten or more times. The CDR3 region is CASSLASGGANLIYEQYF. The CDR3 DNA follows: TGTGCCAGCAGCTTAGCTAGCGGGGGGGCCAATCTGATATACGAGCAGTACTTC. The rearrangement joins TRBV7-2 to TRBJ2-7, with 11 bases fitting TRBD2. Germline V gives CDR1 SGHTA, CDR2 FQGNSA. The CDR3 length is 18 residues. Trimming took 0 bases from V and 4 from J; bases not matched to a gene: 11.